This TCR beta chain was recovered during a study of blood T cell repertoires in COVID-19. Produced via immunoSEQ multiplex PCR; TCRdb's table is partial and in-frame only. The table lists 9,500 to 15,000 clones, 85% of them singletons. Looked up from germline, CDR1 is SGDLS and CDR2 is YYNGEE. With 3 bases clipped from V and 4 bases from J, the junction kept 6 bases outside the gene matches. The CDR3 runs to 16 residues. Sequenced: peripheral blood. This TCR derives from a human donor in a cohort sampled during active COVID-19. This chain connects TRBV9 to TRBJ2-7; 14 bases are a match to TRBD2. In nucleotides, the CDR3 is TGTGCCAGCAGCGGCGGGACTAGCGGGAGTTTGTACGAGCAGTACTTC. It encodes CASSGGTSGSLYEQYF.